These 23 T cell receptor beta chains came from one sample sequenced in a study of neurological immune-mediated disorders. The time point is: longitudinal time-point 2. MiXCR, run by TCRdb on the 5' RACE reads, gives a single entry per CDR3 protein. The table lists 70,000 to 95,000 distinct CDR3 sequences, approximately 13% of them singletons. Source material: PBMCs. All receptors derive from a female donor with HTLV-1-associated myelopathy (HAM/TSP).

Ten or more counts support this clonotype. V usage is TRBV6-5 and J usage is TRBJ2-1, with 7 bases matching TRBD2. CDR1 and CDR2 from the germline V gene are MNHEY and SVGAGI. The CDR3 covers 17 residues. The J segment lost 6 bases and the V segment lost 6 bases, leaving 17 bases of the junction unmatched. The CDR3 loop is CASSRGLDPLRINEQFF. The CDR3 DNA sequence: TGTGCCAGCAGCCGCGGACTAGACCCCTTGAGGATCAATGAGCAGTTCTTC.

This clonotype occurred many times. The rearrangement links TRBV29-1 to TRBJ2-7, with 8 bases lining up with TRBD1. In germline, CDR1 is SQVTM, CDR2 ANQGSEA. V dropped 6 bases and J dropped 5; count of bases not matched to a gene: 12. CDR3 length: 14 residues. The CDR3 region is CSVGQAHKVNEQYF. For the CDR3, the DNA is TGCAGCGTGGGACAGGCCCATAAGGTCAACGAGCAGTACTTC.

There are many counts of this clonotype. The rearrangement joins TRBV2 to TRBJ2-1; 8 bases map to TRBD1. This CDR3 comprises 15 residues. CDR1 and CDR2 from the germline V gene are SNHLY and FYNNEI. With 3 bases clipped from V and 8 bases from J, the junction kept 9 bases outside the gene matches. In DNA, the CDR3 is TGTGCCAGCAGTGATGAGGACAGGGCGTCGGATGAGCAGTTCTTC. Its protein product is CASSDEDRASDEQFF. Full variable domain (outside the CDR3, taken from reference TRBV2 and TRBJ2-1): EPEVTQTPSHQVTQMGQEVILRCVPISNHLYFYWYRQILGQKVEFLVSFYNNEISEKSEIFDDQFSVERPDGSNFTLKIRSTKLEDSAMYFCASSDEDRASDEQFFGPGTRLTVL.

This clonotype was counted at least ten times. This chain connects TRBV4-1 to TRBJ2-3, with 9 bases that match TRBD2. CDR3 size: 15 residues. Per the germline V gene, CDR1 is MGHRA and CDR2 is YSYEKL. V was clipped by 8 bases and J by 6 bases; unmatched bases: 12. The DNA for the CDR3 is TGCGCCAGCTCGCGTAAGGGACTAGCTACGGATACGCAGTATTTT. As protein: CASSRKGLATDTQYF.

This clonotype was picked up many times. This chain uses TRBV6-5 with TRBJ2-3; D gene unclear. Trimming took 4 bases from V and 5 from J, leaving 19 bases between them. Germline CDR1 is MNHEY and CDR2 is SVGAGI. This CDR3 comprises 16 residues. The CDR3 loop is CASSSFMGSHVDTQYF. Here the CDR3 DNA reads TGTGCCAGCAGTTCCTTTATGGGTAGTCATGTAGATACGCAGTATTTT.

This clonotype was detected many times. The V and J genes are TRBV24-1 and TRBJ1-2; perhaps TRBD1 as D (5 bases). V was trimmed by 5 bases and J by 3 bases, leaving 18 bases between them. The CDR3 is 16 residues long. CDR1 KGHDR and CDR2 SFDVKD come from the germline V gene. The CDR3 here is CATSAFGPKGYYGYTF. CDR3 nucleotides: TGTGCCACCAGTGCCTTTGGCCCAAAGGGGTACTATGGCTACACCTTC.

This clonotype was recorded many times. V and J are TRBV5-1 and TRBJ2-7, with D possibly matching TRBD1 (6 bases). Germline CDR1 is SGHRS and CDR2 is YFSETQ. V lost 1 base and J lost 5, with 13 bases in between. The CDR3 sequence is 14 residues long. CDR3 region: CASSLSRGDHEQYF. The CDR3 nucleotides read TGCGCCAGCAGCTTGAGCAGGGGAGACCACGAGCAGTACTTC.

This clonotype has at least ten counts. The gene calls are TRBV25-1 and TRBJ1-3; D call uncertain. CDR1 and CDR2 from the germline V gene are MGHDK and SYGVNS. This CDR3 contains 13 residues. The germline V and J ends were trimmed by 7 bases and 1 base, with 8 bases remaining between them. The CDR3 region is CASNPGSGNTIYF. The CDR3 DNA is TGTGCCAGCAACCCCGGGTCTGGAAACACCATATATTTT.

This clonotype was seen repeatedly, ten times or more. The chain is built from TRBV20-1 and TRBJ2-5; D uncertain. V lost 2 bases to trimming and J lost 0 bases, with 10 bases between them. Germline lookup yields CDR1 DFQATT and CDR2 SNEGSKA (reference sequence). The CDR3 loop spans 14 amino acids. The CDR3 nucleotides read TGCAGTGCTAGACCCGCCCTGTACCAAGAGACCCAGTACTTC. This translates into CSARPALYQETQYF.

This clonotype was recorded at least ten times. This chain uses TRBV9 with TRBJ2-7; 11 positions agree with TRBD1. Unmatched junction bases numbered 7, after V lost 4 bases and J lost 4 bases. Germline CDR1 reads SGDLS; CDR2 reads YYNGEE. CDR3 length: 15 residues. CDR3 coding DNA: TGTGCCAGCAGCCTCGGGACAGGGGGGAGGTACGAGCAGTACTTC. As protein: CASSLGTGGRYEQYF.

This clonotype was observed many times. The chain uses TRBV20-1 and TRBJ2-1; D uncertain. The germline V gene has CDR1 DFQATT and CDR2 SNEGSKA (reference sequence). The CDR3 contains 13 residues. Trimming removed 2 bases from V and 0 bases from J, with 5 bases in between. DNA for the CDR3: TGCAGTGCTAGACTTTTCTCCTACAATGAGCAGTTCTTC. It translates to CSARLFSYNEQFF.

There are many counts of this clonotype. The rearrangement joins TRBV20-1 to TRBJ2-7; D might be TRBD1 (5 bases). The CDR3 runs 12 residues. The germline V and J ends were trimmed by 5 bases and 7 bases, with 15 bases remaining between them. The V gene's germline CDR1 is DFQATT and CDR2 SNEGSKA (reference sequence). The CDR3 is CSAPIPSGEQYF. CDR3 bases: TGCAGTGCTCCCATCCCGTCAGGGGAGCAGTACTTC.

This clonotype was observed at least ten times. This chain joins TRBV28 and TRBJ2-3; TRBD2 matches 8 bases. The CDR3 has 16 residues. The V gene's germline CDR1 is MDHEN and CDR2 SYDVKM. The junction had 10 bases not matched to a gene; V was cut back by 6 bases and J by 2 bases. CDR3 region: CASSLGSGVITDTQYF. The CDR3 DNA reads TGTGCCAGCAGCCTTGGTAGCGGGGTCATCACAGATACGCAGTATTTT.

V usage is TRBV7-2 and J usage is TRBJ2-3, with 12 bases aligning to TRBD2. Germline loops: CDR1 SGHTA, CDR2 FQGNSA. This CDR3 is built from 16 residues. The junction had 7 bases not matched to a gene; V was cut back by 1 base and J by 8 bases. CDR3 loop: CASSLDRLAGGPTQYF. Written as DNA, the CDR3 is TGTGCCAGCAGCTTAGATCGGCTAGCGGGGGGGCCTACGCAGTATTTT.

This clonotype has only one observation. A read error is possible here, since a much larger clone lies one base away. The chain is built from TRBV27 and TRBJ2-3, with 8 nucleotides matching TRBD2. There are 17 residues in the CDR3. Germline-derived CDR1 and CDR2 are MNHEY and SMNVEV (reference sequence). The chain's CDR3 is CANSLSSGGRSTDTQYF. DNA of the CDR3: TGTGCCAACAGTTTATCCAGCGGGGGTCGAAGCACAGATACGCAGTATTTT.

This clonotype was seen ten or more times. The chain links TRBV5-1 to TRBJ2-5, with a weak D call TRBD1 (6 bases). Trimming pared 0 bases from V and 6 bases from J, leaving 9 bases between. From germline, CDR1 is SGHRS and CDR2 YFSETQ. The CDR3 totals 13 residues. The CDR3 region is CASSLAGEQTQYF. As DNA, the CDR3 is TGCGCCAGCAGCTTGGCAGGGGAGCAGACCCAGTACTTC.

This rearrangement joins TRBV7-9 to TRBJ2-7; possible D gene TRBD2, 5 bases. Trimming took 10 bases from V and 3 from J, leaving 16 bases between them. There are 13 residues in the CDR3. Germline V gene data show CDR1 as SEHNR and CDR2 as FQNEAQ (reference sequence). CDR3 sequence reads: CAIVEQRCYEQYF. The CDR3, as DNA: TGTGCCATTGTAGAGCAGCGGTGCTACGAGCAGTACTTC.

This clonotype was seen at least ten times. This sequence joins TRBV20-1 and TRBJ2-1, with a weak D call TRBD2 (5 bases). Trimming stripped 5 bases from V and 8 bases from J, with 13 bases between. Germline V gene sequence: CDR1 DFQATT, CDR2 SNEGSKA (reference sequence). The CDR3 sequence is 12 residues long. The CDR3 nucleotides are TGCAGTGCTTATTGGGGAGCGGATGAGCAGTTCTTC. As protein: CSAYWGADEQFF.

This clonotype was picked up many times. The chain recombines TRBV6-2 or TRBV6-3 with TRBJ2-7; TRBD2 might be the D (7 bases). The CDR3 spans 13 residues. V was pared by 11 bases and J by 0 bases, with 14 bases between. CDR1 and CDR2 (germline): MNHEY, SVGEGT. CDR3: CAAGAGFSYEQYF. For the CDR3, the DNA is TGTGCCGCGGGGGCAGGGTTCTCCTACGAGCAGTACTTC.

This clonotype came up many times. This chain links TRBV15 with TRBJ2-2; TRBD1 aligns across 11 bases. Germline CDR1 reads LNHNV; CDR2 reads YYDKDF (reference sequence). The length of the CDR3 is 15 residues. The CDR3 spells CATETGQGAAGELFF. CDR3 coding DNA: TGTGCTACCGAAACAGGACAGGGGGCGGCCGGGGAGCTGTTTTTT.

There are many counts of this clonotype. This sequence joins TRBV20-1 and TRBJ2-7, with D maybe TRBD1 (6 bases). CDR3 length equals 12 residues. V was cut by 3 bases and J by 4 bases, with 10 bases left in between. Germline V lookup: CDR1 DFQATT, CDR2 SNEGSKA (reference sequence). CDR3 sequence (DNA): TGCAGTGCTAGTCCTCAGGGGTACGAGCAGTACTTC. This encodes CSASPQGYEQYF.

The chain has TRBV11-2 and TRBJ2-2; a weak D match, TRBD1 (6 bases). Germline V gives CDR1 SGHAT, CDR2 FQNNGV. Trimming pared 9 bases from V and 1 base from J, leaving 18 bases between. This CDR3 has 16 amino acids. The CDR3 nucleotides are TGTGCCAGGAGCCAATCAGGGGCAGAGAACACCGGGGAGCTGTTTTTT. Amino acid sequence: CARSQSGAENTGELFF.

This clonotype was recorded many times. The gene calls are TRBV2 and TRBJ1-6, with a tentative D call TRBD1 (5 bases). CDR1 is SNHLY, CDR2 FYNNEI, per germline. This CDR3 has 14 amino acids. The ends were cut back, 6 bases at V and 10 bases at J, with 16 bases in the middle. The CDR3 coding sequence is TGTGCCAGCAGCCCGGACATCGGGGGATCACCCCTCCACTTT. This codes for CASSPDIGGSPLHF.